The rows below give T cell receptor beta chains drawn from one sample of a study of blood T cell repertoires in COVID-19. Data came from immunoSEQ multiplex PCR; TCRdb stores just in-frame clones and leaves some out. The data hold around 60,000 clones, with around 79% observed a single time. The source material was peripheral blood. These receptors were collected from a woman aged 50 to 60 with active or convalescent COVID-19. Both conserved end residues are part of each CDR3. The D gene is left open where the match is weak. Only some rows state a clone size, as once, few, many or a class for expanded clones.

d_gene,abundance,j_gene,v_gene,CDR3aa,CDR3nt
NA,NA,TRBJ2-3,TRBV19,CASSPGTTDTQYF,TGTGCCAGTAGTCCGGGAACGACAGATACGCAGTATTTT
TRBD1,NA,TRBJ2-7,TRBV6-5,CASRGTVQEQYF,TGTGCCAGCAGGGGGACAGTTCAAGAGCAGTACTTC
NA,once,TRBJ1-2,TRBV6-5,CASTLWGGDYGYTF,TGTGCCAGCACTTTGTGGGGGGGGGATTATGGCTACACCTTC
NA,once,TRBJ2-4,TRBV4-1,CASSSSSSERAKNIQYF,TGCGCCAGCAGCTCCTCTTCATCAGAGCGAGCCAAAAACATTCAGTACTTC
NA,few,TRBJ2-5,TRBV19,CASSTQTGRETQYF,TGTGCCAGTAGTACTCAAACAGGGAGAGAGACCCAGTACTTC
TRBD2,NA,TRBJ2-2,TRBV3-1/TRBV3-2,CASSLLREGFRAGELFF,TGTGCCAGCAGCCTCCTTAGGGAGGGATTCCGAGCCGGGGAGCTGTTTTTT
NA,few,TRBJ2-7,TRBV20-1,CSVKKEDEQYF,TGCAGTGTAAAGAAAGAGGACGAGCAGTACTTC
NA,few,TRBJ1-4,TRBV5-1,CASSLMGGQGEKLFF,TGCGCCAGCAGCTTGATGGGGGGGCAAGGTGAAAAACTGTTTTTT
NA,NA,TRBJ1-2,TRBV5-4,CASSLDRLSGYTF,TGTGCCAGCAGCTTGGACAGGCTGTCTGGCTACACCTTC
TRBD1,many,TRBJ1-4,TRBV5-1,CASSFQGAQANEKLFF,TGCGCCAGCAGCTTTCAGGGGGCGCAGGCTAATGAAAAACTGTTTTTT
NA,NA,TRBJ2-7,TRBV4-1,CASSQVGRGTAYEQYF,TGCGCCAGCAGCCAAGTGGGCCGCGGGACAGCCTACGAGCAGTACTTC
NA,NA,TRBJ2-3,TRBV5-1,CASSIRGATLDTQYF,TGCGCCAGCAGCATCAGGGGGGCAACCCTGGATACGCAGTATTTT
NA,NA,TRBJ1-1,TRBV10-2,CATRGSWNTEAFF,TGCGCCACCCGGGGTAGTTGGAACACTGAAGCTTTCTTT
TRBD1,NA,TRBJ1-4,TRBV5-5,CASSETGAGGQEKLFF,TGTGCCAGCAGCGAAACAGGGGCGGGGGGTCAGGAAAAACTGTTTTTT
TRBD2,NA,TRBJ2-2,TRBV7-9,CASIRGTSGSTNTGELFF,TGTGCCAGCATACGCGGGACTAGCGGGAGTACGAACACCGGGGAGCTGTTTTTT
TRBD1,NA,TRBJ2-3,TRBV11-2,CASSLGQGADTQYF,TGTGCCAGCAGCCTGGGACAGGGGGCAGATACGCAGTATTTT
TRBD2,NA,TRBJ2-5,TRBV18,CASSPESGSEETQYF,TGTGCCAGCTCACCAGAGAGCGGGAGTGAAGAGACCCAGTACTTC
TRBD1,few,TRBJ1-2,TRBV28,CASSKQGANYGYTF,TGTGCCAGCAGCAAACAGGGGGCAAACTATGGCTACACCTTC
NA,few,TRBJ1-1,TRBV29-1,CSVQGSNTEAFF,TGCAGCGTTCAGGGATCGAACACTGAAGCTTTCTTT
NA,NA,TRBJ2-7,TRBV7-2,CASSPRGGSYEQYF,TGTGCCAGCAGCCCCCGGGGTGGGTCCTACGAGCAGTACTTC
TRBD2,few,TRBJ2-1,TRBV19,CASSLGTSGRWTYNEQFF,TGTGCCAGTAGTCTCGGGACTAGCGGGAGATGGACCTACAATGAGCAGTTCTTC
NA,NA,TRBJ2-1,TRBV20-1,CSASPPPYEQFF,TGCAGTGCTAGTCCCCCCCCCTATGAGCAGTTCTTC
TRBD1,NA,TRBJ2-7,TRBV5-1,CASSQRQGLYEQYF,TGCGCCAGCAGCCAAAGACAGGGCCTCTACGAGCAGTACTTC
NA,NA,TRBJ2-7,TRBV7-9,CASSLNSYYEQYF,TGTGCCAGCAGCTTAAACAGCTACTACGAGCAGTACTTC
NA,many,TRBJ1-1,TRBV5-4,CASSLGEAGGSEAFF,TGTGCCAGCAGCTTGGGGGAGGCAGGTGGCAGTGAAGCTTTCTTT
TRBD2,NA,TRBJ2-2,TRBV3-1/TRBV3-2,CASSPGAGETDGELFF,TGTGCCAGCAGCCCAGGAGCGGGAGAGACGGACGGGGAGCTGTTTTTT
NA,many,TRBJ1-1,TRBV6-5,CASSFPHGVRTEAFF,TGTGCCAGCAGTTTCCCTCACGGGGTTAGGACTGAAGCTTTCTTT
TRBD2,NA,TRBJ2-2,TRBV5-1,CASTQGLAGASNTGELFF,TGCGCCAGCACCCAGGGACTAGCGGGGGCCTCGAACACCGGGGAGCTGTTTTTT
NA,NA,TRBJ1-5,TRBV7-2,CASSLSGQSRSPQHF,TGTGCCAGCAGCCTTAGCGGTCAGTCCAGGTCCCCCCAGCATTTT
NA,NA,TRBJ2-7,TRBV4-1,CASSHQGYEQYF,TGCGCCAGCAGCCATCAGGGGTACGAGCAGTACTTC
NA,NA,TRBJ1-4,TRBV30,CARGIGTTNEKLFF,TGTGCCCGAGGGATAGGAACAACTAATGAAAAACTGTTTTTT
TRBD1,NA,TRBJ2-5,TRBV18,CASSEQGAGETQYF,TGTGCCAGCTCAGAACAGGGGGCAGGAGAGACCCAGTACTTC
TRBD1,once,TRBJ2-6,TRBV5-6,CASSGTGLGANVLTF,TGTGCCAGCAGCGGGACAGGGCTGGGGGCCAACGTCCTGACTTTC
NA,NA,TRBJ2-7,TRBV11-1,CASIVASATYEQYF,TGTGCCAGCATCGTAGCGAGCGCAACCTACGAGCAGTACTTC
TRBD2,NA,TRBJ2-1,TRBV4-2,CASSQVGREGWNEQFF,TGTGCCAGCAGCCAAGTAGGACGGGAGGGGTGGAATGAGCAGTTCTTC
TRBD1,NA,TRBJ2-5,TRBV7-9,CASSSDRLIGETQYF,TGTGCCAGCAGTTCGGACAGGCTAATAGGAGAGACCCAGTACTTC
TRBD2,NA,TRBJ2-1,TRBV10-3,CAISPTSGIYNEQFF,TGTGCCATCAGTCCGACTAGCGGGATTTACAATGAGCAGTTCTTC
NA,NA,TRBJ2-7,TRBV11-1,CASSHSLSYEQYF,TGTGCCAGCAGCCATTCACTATCCTACGAGCAGTACTTC
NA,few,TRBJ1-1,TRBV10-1,CASSGGLGNTEAFF,TGCGCCAGCAGTGGGGGGCTGGGGAACACTGAAGCTTTCTTT
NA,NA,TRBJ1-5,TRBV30,CAWSVKQYSNQPQHF,TGTGCCTGGAGTGTTAAACAGTATAGCAATCAGCCCCAGCATTTT
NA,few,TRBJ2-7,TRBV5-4,CASSLQGSEQYF,TGTGCCAGCAGCTTGCAAGGGAGCGAGCAGTACTTC
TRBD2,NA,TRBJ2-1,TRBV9,CASSQFSGRDNEQFF,TGTGCCAGCAGCCAATTTAGCGGGAGGGACAATGAGCAGTTCTTC
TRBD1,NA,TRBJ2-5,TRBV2,CASIWDRVSETQYF,TGTGCCAGCATTTGGGACAGGGTCTCGGAGACCCAGTACTTC
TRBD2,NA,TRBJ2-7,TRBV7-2,CASSRGGAYEQYF,TGTGCCAGCAGCCGGGGGGGGGCCTACGAGCAGTACTTC
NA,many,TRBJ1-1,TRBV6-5,CASRPLQGMNTEAFF,TGTGCCAGCAGGCCCTTGCAGGGTATGAACACTGAAGCTTTCTTT
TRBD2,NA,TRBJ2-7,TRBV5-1,CASSHGLVLTYEQYF,TGCGCCAGCAGTCACGGACTAGTCCTTACCTACGAGCAGTACTTC
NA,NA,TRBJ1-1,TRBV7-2,CASSWGAEAFF,TGTGCCAGCAGTTGGGGAGCTGAAGCTTTCTTT
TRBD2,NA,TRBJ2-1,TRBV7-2,CASSLGPSGSSYNEQFF,TGTGCCAGCAGCTTAGGTCCTAGCGGGAGCTCCTACAATGAGCAGTTCTTC
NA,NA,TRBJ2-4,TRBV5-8,CASSLAMGAGIQYF,TGTGCCAGCAGCTTGGCCATGGGGGCGGGCATTCAGTACTTC
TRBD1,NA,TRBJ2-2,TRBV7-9,CASSLGQGNTGELFF,TGTGCCAGCAGCTTAGGACAGGGAAACACCGGGGAGCTGTTTTTT
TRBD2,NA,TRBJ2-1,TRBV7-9,CASSLTSGFYNEQFF,TGTGCCAGCAGCTTAACTAGCGGTTTTTACAATGAGCAGTTCTTC
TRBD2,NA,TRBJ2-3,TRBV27,CASSLYLAGGSDTQYF,TGTGCCAGCAGTTTATACCTAGCGGGAGGGTCAGATACGCAGTATTTT
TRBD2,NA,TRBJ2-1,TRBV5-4,CASSPGTSGIGEQFF,TGTGCCAGCAGTCCCGGGACTAGCGGGATAGGTGAGCAGTTCTTC